The 21 T cell receptor beta chains presented below share a single source sample, sequenced in a study of radiotherapy plus CTLA-4 blockade in lung cancer. Measured with immunoSEQ multiplex PCR; TCRdb has only the in-frame clones, and not every one. Of around 45,000 clones listed, roughly 88% were seen once; the top ten hold 6.5% to 9%. Material: peripheral blood, obtained from a patient treated with radiotherapy plus ipilimumab. The receptors stem from a human donor with non-small cell lung cancer whose response to radiotherapy plus ipilimumab could not be evaluated.

This chain joins TRBV5-1 and TRBJ2-4, with 7 bases fitting TRBD1. Germline CDR1 reads SGHRS; CDR2 reads YFSETQ. J gave up 9 bases and V 2 bases, and 11 bases lay outside the gene matches. This CDR3 region has 15 residues. This CDR3 is CASSFLTGPGGIQYF. CDR3 DNA: TGCGCCAGCAGCTTTTTGACAGGGCCTGGCGGCATTCAGTACTTC.

The chain joins TRBV2 to TRBJ2-3, with 11 nucleotides matching TRBD2. With V trimmed by 7 bases and J by 5 bases, 11 bases remained unmatched. Germline assignment: CDR1 SNHLY and CDR2 FYNNEI. The CDR3 sequence is 16 residues long. CDR3: CASKGQLAGEGDTQYF. In nucleotides, the CDR3 is TGTGCCAGCAAAGGGCAACTAGCGGGAGAAGGAGATACGCAGTATTTT.

The chain recombines TRBV18 with TRBJ1-2, with 7 bases matching TRBD1. The CDR3 has 14 amino acids. Trimming at V came to 6 bases and at J to 3 bases, leaving 7 bases not matched to a gene. CDR1 is KGHSH, CDR2 LQKENI, per germline. The CDR3 nucleotides read TGTGCCAGCTCGCTTGGACAGGACGACTATGGCTACACCTTC. Encoded protein: CASSLGQDDYGYTF.

The chain is built from TRBV28 and TRBJ1-2, with 8 bases aligning to TRBD1. Germline-derived CDR1 and CDR2 are MDHEN and SYDVKM. CDR3 length: 12 amino acids. Trimming at V came to 8 bases and at J to 8 bases, leaving 7 bases not matched to a gene. Here the CDR3 reads CASQRQGAGYTF. DNA of the CDR3: TGTGCCAGCCAGAGGCAGGGGGCAGGCTACACCTTC.

CDR3 protein: CAWSFTGLRQPQHF. CDR3 nucleotides: TGTGCCTGGAGTTTTACAGGGTTGCGGCAGCCCCAGCATTTT. The rearrangement joins TRBV30 to TRBJ1-5; TRBD1 might be the D (6 bases). Trimming pared 2 bases from V and 7 bases from J, leaving 15 bases between. Germline V lookup: CDR1 GTSNPN, CDR2 SVGIG (reference sequence). The CDR3 spans 14 residues.

V is TRBV19 and J is TRBJ2-6; TRBD1 might be the D (6 bases). This CDR3 is 16 amino acids long. V was cut by 4 bases and J by 0 bases, with 10 bases left in between. Looked up from germline, CDR1 is LNHDA and CDR2 is SQIVND (reference sequence). The CDR3 DNA is TGTGCCAGTAGTAACCCAGGGGACTCTGGGGCCAACGTCCTGACTTTC. Its translation is CASSNPGDSGANVLTF.

The chain recombines TRBV7-2 with TRBJ1-1, with D uncertain. V lost 5 bases and J lost 6, with 19 bases in between. Germline V gene data show CDR1 as SGHTA and CDR2 as FQGNSA. The CDR3 extends over 15 amino acids. The CDR3 DNA is TGTGCCAGCAGCCCCCAGCGGCTCATGGGCGCTGAAGCTTTCTTT. Its translation: CASSPQRLMGAEAFF.

The chain carries TRBV28 and TRBJ1-2; D not resolved. V was cut by 3 bases and J by 5 bases, with 10 bases left in between. Germline-derived CDR1 and CDR2 are MDHEN and SYDVKM. This CDR3 spans 13 amino acids. Written as DNA, the CDR3 is TGTGCCAGCAGTTTGAGAGTCTCGTATGGCTACACCTTC. Encoded protein: CASSLRVSYGYTF.

J is TRBJ1-2 and V is TRBV15; no reliable D call. V was pared by 3 bases and J by 0 bases, with 8 bases between. The CDR3 loop spans 14 amino acids. Germline V gene sequence: CDR1 LNHNV, CDR2 YYDKDF (reference sequence). The CDR3 bases are TGTGCCACCAGCAGCGACCTAGCTAACTATGGCTACACCTTC. Translating gives CATSSDLANYGYTF.

This clone is a singleton in its sample. The V call is TRBV19, the J call TRBJ2-5; D is unclear. The J call is in doubt because the DNA end fits TRBJ2-7 better. CDR3 length equals 15 residues. CDR1 is LNHDA and CDR2 is SQIVND in the germline V gene (reference sequence). The CDR3 is CASSMQVVGSYEQYF. In DNA, the CDR3 is TGTGCCAGTAGTATGCAGGTCGTGGGCTCCTACGAGCAGTACTTC.

This clone is a singleton in its sample. The chain employs TRBV4-1 and TRBJ2-5; TRBD2 matches 12 bases. The V gene end was trimmed by 1 base and the J gene end by 5 bases; junction bases not matched to a gene: 5. The V gene's germline CDR1 is MGHRA and CDR2 YSYEKL. The CDR3 length is 16 residues. The CDR3, as DNA: TGCGCCAGCAGCCAAGTGGCTAGCGGGAGGGTGGAGACCCAGTACTTC. Translation gives CASSQVASGRVETQYF.

The chain uses TRBV28 and TRBJ2-3, with a tentative D call TRBD2 (6 bases). The V gene lost 4 bases and the J gene lost 1 base, with 12 bases spanning the gap. CDR3 length equals 15 residues. Germline V gene sequence: CDR1 MDHEN, CDR2 SYDVKM. The CDR3 bases are TGTGCCAGCAGTTCAGCCGGGAGACGCACAGATACGCAGTATTTT. Residues: CASSSAGRRTDTQYF.

V is TRBV7-2 and J is TRBJ2-4, with 10 nucleotides matching TRBD2. V trimming: 5 bases; J trimming: 4 bases; junction bases outside the gene matches: 11. This CDR3 contains 17 residues. Per germline, CDR1 SGHTA and CDR2 FQGNSA. CDR3 nucleotides: TGTGCCAGCAGCCCGGGGGGACTAGCGCCCGCAAAAAACATTCAGTACTTC. Translation gives CASSPGGLAPAKNIQYF.

The chain combines TRBV10-3 with TRBJ2-7, with 9 bases fitting TRBD1. V gave up 8 bases and J gave up 0 bases; unmatched junction bases: 2. CDR3 length equals 13 residues. Per germline, CDR1 ENHRY and CDR2 SYGVKD. The CDR3 DNA reads as TGTGCCATCGGACAGGGGAGCTCCTACGAGCAGTACTTC. Its translation: CAIGQGSSYEQYF.

This rearrangement joins TRBV7-2 to TRBJ2-1; TRBD2 matches at 8 bases. This CDR3 comprises 15 residues. CDR1 and CDR2 (germline): SGHTA, FQGNSA. V lost 4 bases, J lost 9 bases, and 11 bases stayed unmatched. The chain's CDR3 is CASSSAGASFGEQFF. The CDR3 nucleotides read TGTGCCAGCAGCTCAGCGGGAGCCAGTTTTGGTGAGCAGTTCTTC.

The chain joins TRBV5-1 to TRBJ2-1; D may be TRBD2 (6 bases). The CDR3 has 16 amino acids. Germline CDR1 reads SGHRS; CDR2 reads YFSETQ. Deletions cut 3 bases from V and 8 bases from J, with 21 bases between. The CDR3 protein is CASSSRTGGATDEQFF. DNA for the CDR3: TGCGCCAGCAGCTCCCGCACAGGAGGGGCCACGGATGAGCAGTTCTTC.

V usage is TRBV19 and J usage is TRBJ2-3; the match to TRBD1 covers 7 bases. CDR1 and CDR2 from the germline V gene are LNHDA and SQIVND (reference sequence). This CDR3 spans 16 amino acids. The ends lost 4 bases at V and 0 bases at J; junction bases unmatched: 7. The CDR3 sequence: CASSKLGTASTDTQYF. In DNA form, the CDR3 reads TGTGCCAGTAGTAAACTCGGGACAGCCAGCACAGATACGCAGTATTTT.

This clone was found a few times. The chain couples TRBV2 to TRBJ1-4; unclear D gene. Trimming cost V 6 bases and J 4 bases, with 9 bases left between them. Germline lookup yields CDR1 SNHLY and CDR2 FYNNEI. The CDR3 loop spans 13 amino acids. CDR3 region: CASRRQRNEKLFF. CDR3 nucleotide sequence: TGTGCCAGCAGGCGGCAGCGTAATGAAAAACTGTTTTTT.

This clone has just one count. V and J are TRBV7-9 and TRBJ2-2; 11 bases are shared with TRBD1. CDR3 length equals 16 residues. Germline loops: CDR1 SEHNR, CDR2 FQNEAQ (reference sequence). V gave up 1 base and J gave up 5 bases; unmatched junction bases: 3. The CDR3 region has the DNA TGTGCCAGCAGCTTAGAAGGGACAGGGGGAACCGGGGAGCTGTTTTTT. This codes for CASSLEGTGGTGELFF.

The chain joins TRBV6-4 to TRBJ2-6; D gene ambiguous. Germline V CDR1 and CDR2: MRHNA, SNTAGT. The CDR3 covers 15 residues. Trimming shortened V by 4 bases and J by 0 bases, and 7 bases separated the two germline ends. The CDR3, as DNA: TGTGCCAGCAGTGTAAGCCTCTCTGGGGCCAACGTCCTGACTTTC. Translating gives CASSVSLSGANVLTF.

The rearrangement links TRBV5-1 to TRBJ2-5; D remains unclear. Germline-derived CDR1 and CDR2 are SGHRS and YFSETQ. V was pared by 2 bases and J by 4 bases, with 15 bases between. The CDR3 has 15 amino acids. This CDR3 is CASSFLGQPGETQYF. The DNA of the CDR3 is TGCGCCAGCAGCTTTCTGGGTCAGCCAGGAGAGACCCAGTACTTC.